The rows below give T cell receptor beta chains drawn from one sample of a study of CD8 T cells in Susac syndrome. TCRdb redid the calling of the immunoSEQ multiplex PCR reads with MiXCR, one entry per CDR3 protein. The sample yields some 170,000 distinct CDR3 sequences, about 94% seen once. The sequencing input was CD4+ T cells from PBMCs. The receptors were gathered from a human donor in good health. CDR3s include the opening cysteine and the closing phenylalanine or tryptophan. The order of the fields is V gene, J gene, clone size, D gene, CDR3 protein, CDR3 DNA. D genes are given only for firm matches. Clone size is not always given. Where it is, it says once, few, many or a class for expanded clones.

V: TRBV6-5; J: TRBJ1-2; size: .; D: TRBD1; CDR3: CASSPGTANGYTF; DNA: TGTGCCAGCAGTCCCGGGACAGCCAATGGCTACACCTTC
V: TRBV6-2/TRBV6-3; J: TRBJ1-1; size: once; D: .; CDR3: CASSYDHRPEAFF; DNA: TGTGCCAGCAGTTACGATCACAGGCCTGAAGCTTTCTTT
V: TRBV29-1; J: TRBJ2-7; size: once; D: TRBD1; CDR3: CSVGKGQGYEQYF; DNA: TGCAGCGTTGGAAAGGGACAGGGCTACGAGCAGTACTTC
V: TRBV20-1; J: TRBJ2-5; size: .; D: .; CDR3: CSAPRPPQETQYF; DNA: TGCAGTGCTCCCCGCCCGCCGCAAGAGACCCAGTACTTC
V: TRBV30; J: TRBJ2-1; size: .; D: .; CDR3: CAWSVLRGNEQFF; DNA: TGTGCCTGGAGTGTTCTTAGGGGCAATGAGCAGTTCTTC
V: TRBV9; J: TRBJ1-2; size: .; D: TRBD1; CDR3: CASSEAPRDRAPYGYTF; DNA: TGTGCCAGCAGCGAGGCCCCTCGGGACAGGGCCCCCTATGGCTACACCTTC
V: TRBV12-3/TRBV12-4; J: TRBJ2-5; size: .; D: .; CDR3: CATSGDEGETQYF; DNA: TGTGCCACGTCCGGGGACGAGGGAGAGACCCAGTACTTC
V: TRBV28; J: TRBJ2-1; size: .; D: .; CDR3: CASSPRGRPPGDEQFF; DNA: TGTGCCAGCAGTCCCCGGGGGCGGCCGCCGGGGGATGAGCAGTTCTTC
V: TRBV12-5; J: TRBJ2-1; size: .; D: .; CDR3: CASGSAGGQQFF; DNA: TGTGCTAGTGGCTCGGCCGGGGGTCAGCAGTTCTTC
V: TRBV7-2; J: TRBJ1-2; size: .; D: TRBD1; CDR3: CASSQTPGQGHGYTF; DNA: TGTGCCAGCAGCCAAACACCAGGACAGGGACATGGCTACACCTTC
V: TRBV30; J: TRBJ1-1; size: .; D: .; CDR3: CAWTQGPEAFF; DNA: TGTGCCTGGACTCAGGGGCCAGAAGCTTTCTTT
V: TRBV27; J: TRBJ2-3; size: .; D: TRBD2; CDR3: CASSFLAGEGDTQYF; DNA: TGTGCCAGCAGTTTTTTAGCGGGAGAAGGAGATACGCAGTATTTT
V: TRBV29-1; J: TRBJ2-7; size: .; D: .; CDR3: CSTVTGSHSYEQYF; DNA: TGCAGCACTGTAACCGGGTCCCACTCCTACGAGCAGTACTTC
V: TRBV7-2; J: TRBJ1-5; size: .; D: .; CDR3: CASSFYDNSNQPQHF; DNA: TGTGCCAGCAGCTTCTACGACAATAGCAATCAGCCCCAGCATTTT
V: TRBV29-1; J: TRBJ2-1; size: .; D: .; CDR3: CSVEKGGTGAYNEQFF; DNA: TGCAGCGTTGAAAAGGGGGGCACAGGGGCTTACAATGAGCAGTTCTTC
V: TRBV7-8; J: TRBJ2-1; size: .; D: TRBD2; CDR3: CASSLVPGLGLFF; DNA: TGTGCCAGCAGCCTTGTACCGGGACTAGGGTTGTTCTTC
V: TRBV27; J: TRBJ2-7; size: .; D: TRBD2; CDR3: CASSDVPSGRYEQYF; DNA: TGTGCCAGCAGTGACGTCCCGAGCGGGAGGTACGAGCAGTACTTC
V: TRBV7-2; J: TRBJ2-1; size: .; D: .; CDR3: CASSLVVLTYEQFF; DNA: TGTGCCAGCAGCTTGGTGGTCCTTACCTATGAGCAGTTCTTC
V: TRBV7-6; J: TRBJ2-7; size: .; D: TRBD2; CDR3: CASSLGSGTIEQYF; DNA: TGTGCCAGCAGCTTGGGTAGCGGGACGATCGAGCAGTACTTC
V: TRBV15; J: TRBJ2-1; size: once; D: .; CDR3: CATSNHLGLSYNEQFF; DNA: TGTGCCACCAGCAACCACTTAGGACTCTCCTACAATGAGCAGTTCTTC